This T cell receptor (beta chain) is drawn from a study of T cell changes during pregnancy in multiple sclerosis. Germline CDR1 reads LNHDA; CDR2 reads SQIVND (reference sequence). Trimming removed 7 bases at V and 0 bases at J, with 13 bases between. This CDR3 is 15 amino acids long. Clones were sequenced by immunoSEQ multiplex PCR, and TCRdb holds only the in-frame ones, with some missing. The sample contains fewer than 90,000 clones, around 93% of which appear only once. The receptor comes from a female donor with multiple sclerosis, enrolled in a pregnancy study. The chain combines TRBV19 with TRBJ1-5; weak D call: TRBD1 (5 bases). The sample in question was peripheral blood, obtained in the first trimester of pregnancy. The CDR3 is CASIRTSYSNQPQHF. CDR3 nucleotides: TGTGCCAGTATCCGGACATCGTATAGCAATCAGCCCCAGCATTTT.